The 20 T cell receptor beta chains below were found in one sample sequenced in a study of blood T cell repertoires in COVID-19. The table came from immunoSEQ multiplex PCR; TCRdb's copy has only in-frame clones and leaves some out. The sample includes about 98,000 clones, roughly 86% seen only once; the top ten take approximately 10%. Sequencing input: peripheral blood. The origin of the receptors is a man aged 50 or older with acute or convalescent COVID-19.

This clone occurred once. J is TRBJ2-1 and V is TRBV5-1; maybe TRBD2 (6 bases). Germline V gene data show CDR1 as SGHRS and CDR2 as YFSETQ. The length of the CDR3 is 15 residues. Deletions cut 5 bases from V and 9 bases from J, with 21 bases between. The CDR3, as DNA: TGCGCCAGCAGTGGGATTACGGGAGCACGGGGTGAGCAGTTCTTC. Its translation is CASSGITGARGEQFF. Supplemented by reference TRBV5-1 and TRBJ2-1, the full variable domain reads KAGVTQTPRYLIKTRGQQVTLSCSPISGHRSVSWYQQTPGQGLQFLFEYFSETQRNKGNFPGRFSGRQFSNSRSEMNVSTLELGDSALYLCASSGITGARGEQFFGPGTRLTVL.

The chain couples TRBV7-8 to TRBJ1-4, with 7 bases identical to TRBD1. Germline V gives CDR1 SGHVS, CDR2 FQNEAQ. The CDR3 contains 17 residues. The ends lost 5 bases at V and 0 bases at J; junction bases unmatched: 9. The CDR3 loop is CASSTILQGPTNEKLFF. CDR3 in DNA: TGTGCCAGCAGCACCATCCTACAGGGGCCAACTAATGAAAAACTGTTTTTT.

This clone was detected only once. The genes are TRBV5-6 and TRBJ1-2, with 12 bases lining up with TRBD1. The CDR3 covers 17 residues. J was trimmed by 5 bases and V by 3 bases; bases with no gene match: 11. Germline V gene lookup returns CDR1 SGHDT and CDR2 YYEEEE. CDR3 protein: CASSSAGTGGAGYGYTF. The CDR3 DNA follows: TGTGCCAGCAGCTCTGCCGGGACAGGGGGCGCAGGATATGGCTACACCTTC.

For the CDR3, the DNA is TGCGCCAGCAGCCAAGATGGGCTTATAGCCAAAAACATTCAGTACTTC. It is translated as CASSQDGLIAKNIQYF. The rearrangement uses TRBV4-1 and TRBJ2-4, with D unclear. This CDR3 region has 16 residues. Trimming cost V 0 bases and J 0 bases, with 9 bases left between them. Germline V lookup: CDR1 MGHRA, CDR2 YSYEKL.

The V and J genes are TRBV11-1 and TRBJ2-1, with D unresolved. The germline V gene encodes CDR1 SGHAT and CDR2 FQDESV (reference sequence). With 5 bases removed from V and 8 bases from J, the gap between germline ends came to 7 bases. CDR3 size: 11 residues. DNA for the CDR3: TGTGCCAGCAGCCGTACGGATGAGCAGTTCTTC. Protein sequence: CASSRTDEQFF.

The chain carries TRBV6-5 and TRBJ1-5, with D perhaps matching TRBD1 (6 bases). Per germline, CDR1 MNHEY and CDR2 SVGAGI. The CDR3 contains 15 residues. The V gene lost 6 bases and the J gene lost 1 base, with 13 bases spanning the gap. CDR3 protein: CASSQQGLSNQPQHF. CDR3 DNA sequence: TGTGCCAGCAGCCAACAGGGATTGAGCAATCAGCCCCAGCATTTT.

V usage is TRBV6-5 and J usage is TRBJ1-2; tentative D call: TRBD1 (6 bases). This CDR3 contains 12 residues. V lost 6 bases and J 6 bases, leaving 11 bases between the germline ends. Germline V CDR1 and CDR2: MNHEY, SVGAGI. Here the CDR3 reads CASSFQGNGYTF. The CDR3 nucleotides read TGTGCCAGCAGCTTCCAGGGGAATGGCTACACCTTC.

The chain recombines TRBV5-5 with TRBJ1-1, with a tentative D call TRBD1 (5 bases). V lost 0 bases to trimming and J lost 3 bases, with 12 bases between them. The CDR3 extends over 15 amino acids. Germline V gene lookup returns CDR1 SGHKS and CDR2 YYEKEE (reference sequence). In nucleotides, the CDR3 is TGTGCCAGCAGCTTGGTTCCCAGGGCGGACACTGAAGCTTTCTTT. Its protein is CASSLVPRADTEAFF.

The J gene is TRBJ1-2, the V gene TRBV2; no definite D call. The CDR3 length is 14 residues. CDR1 is SNHLY, CDR2 FYNNEI, per germline. Trimming shortened V by 4 bases and J by 6 bases, and 15 bases separated the two germline ends. This CDR3 is CASSVEREPHGYTF. DNA for the CDR3: TGTGCCAGCAGTGTTGAGAGGGAGCCTCATGGCTACACCTTC.

The rearrangement links TRBV7-3 to TRBJ2-7; TRBD1 is a possible D gene (5 bases). In germline, CDR1 is SGHTA, CDR2 FQGTGA. The CDR3 consists of 15 residues. Trimming cost V 5 bases and J 2 bases, with 16 bases left between them. In DNA form, the CDR3 reads TGTGCCAGCAGCGCAGATTTGACAGCCCCCTACGAGCAGTACTTC. Translation: CASSADLTAPYEQYF.

The chain uses TRBV14 and TRBJ2-2; D uncertain. V was pared by 1 base and J by 7 bases, with 10 bases between. This CDR3 spans 14 amino acids. Germline CDR1 SGHDN, CDR2 FVKESK. The DNA for the CDR3 is TGTGCCAGCAGCCAAGTCACTACGATCGGGGAGCTGTTTTTT. It encodes CASSQVTTIGELFF.

This rearrangement joins TRBV5-1 to TRBJ2-3; D gene unclear. V was shortened by 0 bases and J by 6 bases, with 14 bases between the two germline ends. The CDR3 totals 15 residues. Germline V gives CDR1 SGHRS, CDR2 YFSETQ. The DNA for the CDR3 is TGCGCCAGCAGCTTGGCCGACTGGGTGGCGGATACGCAGTATTTT. This gives the protein CASSLADWVADTQYF.

CDR3 region: CASSEGYGGGSYGYTF. The CDR3 DNA reads as TGTGCCAGCAGTGAAGGTTATGGGGGCGGAAGCTATGGCTACACCTTC. The chain employs TRBV6-1 and TRBJ1-2; tentative D call: TRBD1 (6 bases). There are 16 residues in the CDR3. Germline V lookup: CDR1 MNHNS, CDR2 SASEGT. V shed 1 base and J shed 4 bases, with 16 bases lying between them.

Worth noting for this clone: At the DNA level, this CDR3 is encoded by other sequences in the same sample as well. The V and J genes are TRBV5-6 and TRBJ2-3; 7 bases are a match to TRBD1. The CDR3 totals 14 residues. Germline CDR1 and CDR2: SGHDT and YYEEEE. After removal of 4 bases from V and 2 bases from J, the junction contained 4 bases not matched to a gene. Here the CDR3 reads CASSRDRVTDTQYF. Written as DNA, the CDR3 is TGTGCCAGCAGCCGGGACAGAGTCACAGATACGCAGTATTTT.

The V call is TRBV2, the J call TRBJ1-1; D gene unclear. V gave up 5 bases and J gave up 0 bases, with 16 bases separating them. The CDR3 contains 16 residues. Looked up from germline, CDR1 is SNHLY and CDR2 is FYNNEI. CDR3 sequence (DNA): TGTGCCAGCAGTAACCGCCAGATCAAAGTGAACACTGAAGCTTTCTTT. It specifies CASSNRQIKVNTEAFF.

The rearrangement joins TRBV27 to TRBJ2-7; TRBD1 is a possible D gene (5 bases). Germline lookup yields CDR1 MNHEY and CDR2 SMNVEV (reference sequence). The CDR3 spans 14 residues. V was cut by 3 bases and J by 5 bases, with 14 bases left in between. CDR3 bases: TGTGCCAGCAGTTTTGGTTTCAGGGCCCACGAGCAGTACTTC. It is translated as CASSFGFRAHEQYF.

The chain carries TRBV2 and TRBJ2-7, with D perhaps matching TRBD1 (5 bases). The CDR3 runs to 13 residues. V lost 4 bases and J lost 9, with 16 bases in between. The germline V gene has CDR1 SNHLY and CDR2 FYNNEI. CDR3 protein: CASSAWFFQGQYF. Here the CDR3 DNA reads TGTGCCAGCAGTGCTTGGTTTTTTCAGGGGCAGTACTTC.

The V gene is TRBV29-1, the J gene TRBJ2-1; D gene uncertain. CDR3 length equals 12 residues. The V gene lost 7 bases and the J gene lost 3 bases, with 10 bases spanning the gap. CDR1 SQVTM and CDR2 ANQGSEA come from the germline V gene. CDR3 in DNA: TGCAGCGGCACTTCGGGCTACAATGAGCAGTTCTTC. Its protein is CSGTSGYNEQFF.

The V and J genes are TRBV5-4 and TRBJ2-2; TRBD2 matches 8 bases. The V gene's germline CDR1 is SGHNT and CDR2 YYREEE (reference sequence). Trimming at V came to 2 bases and at J to 1 base, leaving 7 bases not matched to a gene. The CDR3 contains 17 residues. This CDR3 reads CASSFRAGAGNTGELFF. The CDR3 coding sequence is TGTGCCAGCAGCTTTCGAGCGGGAGCGGGGAACACCGGGGAGCTGTTTTTT.

The CDR3: CASSSRTTNYGYTF. CDR3 sequence (DNA): TGTGCCAGTAGTTCGAGGACAACGAACTATGGCTACACCTTC. The V and J genes are TRBV19 and TRBJ1-2; D perhaps matches TRBD1 (5 bases). The CDR3 has 14 amino acids. The V gene's germline CDR1 is LNHDA and CDR2 SQIVND (reference sequence). V lost 5 bases and J 2 bases, leaving 12 bases between the germline ends.